The 10 T cell receptor beta chains presented below share a single source sample, sequenced in a study of blood T cell repertoires in COVID-19. Profiling relied on immunoSEQ multiplex PCR, and the TCRdb table lists in-frame clones only, not all of them. The table has around 310,000 clones, roughly 89% seen once. The sample taken for sequencing was PBMCs or T cells enriched from blood (not recorded which). These receptors came from a woman aged 25 to 39 who had recovered from COVID-19.

The chain couples TRBV14 to TRBJ1-2; 9 bases line up with TRBD1. The CDR3 has 15 residues. J gave up 5 bases and V 1 base, and 5 bases lay outside the gene matches. Germline V gene sequence: CDR1 SGHDN, CDR2 FVKESK. CDR3 sequence reads: CASSQARTGEYGYTF. The CDR3 DNA follows: TGTGCCAGCAGCCAAGCAAGGACAGGGGAATATGGCTACACCTTC. Full variable domain (missing parts from reference TRBV14 and TRBJ1-2): EAGVTQFPSHSVIEKGQTVTLRCDPISGHDNLYWYRRVMGKEIKFLLHFVKESKQDESGMPNNRFLAERTGGTYSTLKVQPAELEDSGVYFCASSQARTGEYGYTFGSGTRLTVV.

This chain joins TRBV29-1 and TRBJ2-1; 13 bases line up with TRBD2. J was trimmed by 9 bases and V by 5 bases; bases with no gene match: 7. Germline V gene sequence: CDR1 SQVTM, CDR2 ANQGSEA. The CDR3 has 14 amino acids. CDR3 protein: CSVPWTSGSGEQFF. In nucleotides, the CDR3 is TGCAGCGTTCCGTGGACTAGCGGGAGTGGTGAGCAGTTCTTC.

V and J are TRBV3-1 (or the pseudogene TRBV3-2) and TRBJ2-7; 8 bases agree with TRBD2. Germline loops: CDR1 LGHDT, CDR2 YNNKEL (reference sequence). The CDR3 is 14 residues long. J was trimmed by 3 bases and V by 3 bases; bases with no gene match: 4. Here the CDR3 reads CASSQTSEGYEQYF. CDR3 DNA: TGTGCCAGCAGCCAGACTAGCGAAGGCTACGAGCAGTACTTC.

V is TRBV19 and J is TRBJ1-2, with a possible D match to TRBD1 (5 bases). The CDR3 loop spans 13 amino acids. Germline V CDR1 and CDR2: LNHDA, SQIVND (reference sequence). Trimming took 3 bases from V and 7 from J, leaving 12 bases between them. The CDR3 reads CASSIGGVGGYTF. The CDR3 coding sequence is TGTGCCAGTAGTATTGGAGGGGTTGGTGGCTACACCTTC.

The V gene is TRBV11-2, the J gene TRBJ1-1; 7 bases are shared with TRBD1. Looked up from germline, CDR1 is SGHAT and CDR2 is FQNNGV. The V and J ends lost 5 bases and 1 base, in that order; junction bases with no gene match: 7. The CDR3 loop spans 15 amino acids. The CDR3 is CASSPRTGENTEAFF. CDR3 in DNA: TGTGCCAGCAGCCCCCGGACAGGCGAGAACACTGAAGCTTTCTTT.

This chain connects TRBV27 to TRBJ2-3, with no clear D. This CDR3 comprises 14 residues. Trimming removed 2 bases from V and 4 bases from J, with 10 bases in between. Germline CDR1 reads MNHEY; CDR2 reads SMNVEV (reference sequence). This chain's CDR3 is CASSLTILPDTQYF. CDR3 sequence (DNA): TGTGCCAGCAGTTTAACAATTCTCCCAGATACGCAGTATTTT.

This clone has just a few counts. The chain is built from TRBV19 and TRBJ1-1, with 8 bases matching TRBD1. V shed 6 bases and J 0 bases; nucleotides not matched to a gene: 6. Germline CDR1 and CDR2: LNHDA and SQIVND (reference sequence). This CDR3 comprises 15 residues. The CDR3: CASSQDRGVNTEAFF. CDR3 coding DNA: TGTGCCAGTAGCCAAGACAGGGGAGTGAACACTGAAGCTTTCTTT.

This rearrangement joins TRBV6-2 or TRBV6-3 to TRBJ2-7; 8 bases are shared with TRBD2. This CDR3 comprises 16 residues. Trimming at V came to 4 bases and at J to 6 bases, leaving 14 bases not matched to a gene. Per germline, CDR1 MNHEY and CDR2 SVGEGT. The CDR3 DNA reads TGTGCCAGCAGTTCACGAGTTCGGACAGCGGGGGCCGAGCAGTACTTC. This codes for CASSSRVRTAGAEQYF.

The chain has TRBV5-1 and TRBJ2-2; TRBD2 matches at 8 bases. The CDR3 sequence is 15 residues long. V lost 7 bases to trimming and J lost 1 base; unmatched junction nucleotides: 6. Germline V lookup: CDR1 SGHRS, CDR2 YFSETQ. The CDR3 loop reads CASSDTSGNTGELFF. The DNA of the CDR3 is TGCGCCAGCTCCGATACTAGCGGGAACACCGGGGAGCTGTTTTTT.

For this clone: The junction does not match germline at one end; this may be a read error. The rearrangement uses TRBV5-1 and TRBJ2-2; TRBD1 might be the D (6 bases). This CDR3 is 15 amino acids long. Germline CDR1 is SGHRS and CDR2 is YFSETQ. CDR3 residues: CASSLGHSNTGELFF. For the CDR3, the DNA is TGCGCCAGCAGTTTGGGACATTCGAACACCGGGGAGCTGTTTTTT. The full variable domain, with the rest looked up from reference TRBV5-1 and TRBJ2-2, is KAGVTQTPRYLIKTRGQQVTLSCSPISGHRSVSWYQQTPGQGLQFLFEYFSETQRNKGNFPGRFSGRQFSNSRSEMNVSTLELGDSALYLCASSLGHSNTGELFFGEGSRLTVL.